This T cell receptor beta chain was captured in a study of cytomegalovirus exposure and HLA in healthy donors. About the research overall: In a previous analysis, about 100 million unique TCR beta sequences were found from about 190 million T cells. Study-wide results and caveats: In an earlier analysis, productive rearrangement rates for most beta V segments clustered near 87% or 30%. The CMV antigen specificity of a few CMV-associated chains was confirmed through in vitro analysis. Rarity marked most TCR sequences, yet some public TCRs occurred in many donors.

The PCR made use of 60 Vbeta and 13 Jbeta primers. The method was immunoSEQ multiplex PCR; TCRdb's version includes in-frame clones alone and lacks a portion of them. The table includes around 130,000 clones, approximately 89% detected once. This clone has a single count. The target antigen is unknown. V was trimmed by 5 bases and J by 0 bases, leaving 8 bases between them. The V gene's germline CDR1 is WSHSY and CDR2 SAAADI. CDR3 length: 14 amino acids. Source material: PBMCs. The chain joins TRBV10-2 to TRBJ2-1; D ambiguous. This TCR came from a woman in her 30s in good health and CMV-seropositive. The CDR3 nucleotides are TGCGCCAGCAGTTTTTATTCCTCCTACAATGAGCAGTTCTTC. It encodes CASSFYSSYNEQFF.